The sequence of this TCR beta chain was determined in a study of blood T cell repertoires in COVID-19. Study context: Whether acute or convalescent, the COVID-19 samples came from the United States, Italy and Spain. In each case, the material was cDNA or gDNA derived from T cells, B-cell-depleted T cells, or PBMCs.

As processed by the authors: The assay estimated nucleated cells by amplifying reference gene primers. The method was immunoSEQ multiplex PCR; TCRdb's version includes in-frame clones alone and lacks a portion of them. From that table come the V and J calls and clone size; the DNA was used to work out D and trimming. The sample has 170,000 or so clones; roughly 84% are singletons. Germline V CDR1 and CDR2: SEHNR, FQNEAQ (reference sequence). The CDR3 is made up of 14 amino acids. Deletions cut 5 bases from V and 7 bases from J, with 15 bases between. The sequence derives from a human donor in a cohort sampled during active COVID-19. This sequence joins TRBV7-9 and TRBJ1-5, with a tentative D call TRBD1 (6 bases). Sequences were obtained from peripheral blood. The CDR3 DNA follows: TGTGCCAGCAGCCCTCACAGGGCCGGCCAGCCCCAGCATTTT. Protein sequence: CASSPHRAGQPQHF.